This T cell receptor beta chain emerged from a study of beta chain features in type 1 diabetes. Study results and caveats: Patients' naive, central memory and Treg TCRB repertoires seemed closer to one another than those of healthy donors. Resolution of whether HLA type affects TCRB rearrangement was not achieved here.

This clone was picked up many times. Its antigen is undetermined. One heparinised blood draw averaging roughly 100 mL was given by each donor. Sorting produced populations that all topped 98% purity. Sequenced material consisted of expressed TCRB transcripts (all of the isolated RNA was reverse transcribed). Assay used: immunoSEQ multiplex PCR; TCRdb lists only in-frame clones, some missing. The table has 140,000 or so clones, about a tenth seen once. The germline gives CDR1 LNHDA, CDR2 SQIVND (reference sequence). The CDR3 totals 14 residues. Trimming removed 3 bases from V and 1 base from J, with 9 bases in between.

The V and J genes are TRBV19 and TRBJ2-5; D perhaps matches TRBD2 (5 bases). This receptor was obtained from a man younger than 35 in good health. The material sequenced was central memory CD4+ T cells from blood. DNA for the CDR3: TGTGCCAGTAGTATCGGAGGTGGCCAAGAGACCCAGTACTTC. Amino acids: CASSIGGGQETQYF.